The entry that follows covers one T cell receptor beta chain sequence. The CDR3 runs 11 residues. Trimming left V 5 bases short and J 8 bases short, with 10 bases between. Germline-derived CDR1 and CDR2 are SQVTM and ANQGSEA. This sample was taken from a study of blood T cell repertoires in COVID-19. The wider study: T cells, B-cell-depleted T cells, or PBMCs supplied cDNA or gDNA.

Clones were sequenced by immunoSEQ multiplex PCR, and TCRdb holds only the in-frame ones, with some missing. The sample lists around 220,000 clones, about 90% occurring once. This sequence was found in a woman between 50 and 59 years old with acute COVID-19. The chain has TRBV29-1 and TRBJ2-1; D is uncertain. Source material: PBMCs or T cells enriched from blood (not recorded which). The CDR3 loop is CSVLLSYEQFF. CDR3 DNA: TGCAGCGTTCTCTTGAGCTATGAGCAGTTCTTC.